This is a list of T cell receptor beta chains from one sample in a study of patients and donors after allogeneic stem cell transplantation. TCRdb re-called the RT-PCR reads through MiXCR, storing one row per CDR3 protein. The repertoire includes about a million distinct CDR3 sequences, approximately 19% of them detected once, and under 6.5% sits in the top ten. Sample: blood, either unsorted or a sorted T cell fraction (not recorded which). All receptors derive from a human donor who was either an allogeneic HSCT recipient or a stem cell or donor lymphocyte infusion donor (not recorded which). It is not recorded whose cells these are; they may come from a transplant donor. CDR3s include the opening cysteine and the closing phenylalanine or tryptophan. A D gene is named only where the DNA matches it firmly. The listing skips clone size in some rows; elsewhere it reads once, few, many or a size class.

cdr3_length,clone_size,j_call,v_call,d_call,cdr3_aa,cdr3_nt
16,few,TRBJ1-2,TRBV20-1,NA,CSARGPGQGGWRSYTF,TGCAGTGCTAGAGGGCCTGGCCAGGGAGGGTGGAGAAGCTACACCTTC
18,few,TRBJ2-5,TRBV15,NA,CATSRVGGHQRIRETQYF,TGTGCCACCAGCAGAGTAGGAGGACACCAGAGGATAAGAGAGACCCAGTACTTC
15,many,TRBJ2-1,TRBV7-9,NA,CASSKGTATYNEQFF,TGTGCCAGCAGCAAAGGGACTGCAACCTACAATGAGCAGTTCTTC
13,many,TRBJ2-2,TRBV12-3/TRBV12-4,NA,CASLDVNTGELFF,TGTGCCAGCTTGGACGTCAACACCGGGGAGCTGTTTTTT
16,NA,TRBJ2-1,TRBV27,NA,CASSLVLRERMDEQFF,TGTGCCAGCAGTTTAGTTTTGCGGGAAAGGATGGATGAGCAGTTCTTC
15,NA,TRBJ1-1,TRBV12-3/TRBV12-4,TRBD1,CASSSIRGDSLEAFF,TGTGCCAGCAGTTCAATTAGGGGGGACAGCCTTGAAGCTTTCTTT
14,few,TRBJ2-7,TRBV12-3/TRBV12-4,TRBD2,CASSLTSGVVEQYF,TGTGCCAGCAGTTTGACTAGCGGTGTGGTCGAGCAGTACTTC
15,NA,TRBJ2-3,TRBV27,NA,CASSPSRVRPDTQYF,TGTGCCAGCAGTCCCAGCCGCGTGCGGCCTGATACGCAGTATTTT
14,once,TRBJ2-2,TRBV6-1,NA,CASKPTGQTGELFF,TGTGCCAGCAAACCCACCGGACAGACCGGGGAGCTGTTTTTT
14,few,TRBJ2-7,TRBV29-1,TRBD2,CSVEQPGGSYEQYF,TGCAGCGTTGAACAGCCCGGGGGGTCCTACGAGCAGTACTTC
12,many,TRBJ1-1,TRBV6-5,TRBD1,CASSKRTGEAFF,TGTGCCAGCAGTAAACGGACAGGTGAAGCTTTCTTT
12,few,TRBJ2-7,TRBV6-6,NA,CAAGTGSYEQYF,TGTGCCGCCGGGACGGGCTCCTACGAGCAGTACTTC
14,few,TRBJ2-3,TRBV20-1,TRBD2,CSASSGGVGDTQYF,TGCAGTGCAAGTAGCGGGGGGGTTGGAGATACGCAGTATTTT
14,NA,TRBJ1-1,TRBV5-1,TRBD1,CASSPQGVKAEAFF,TGCGCCAGCAGCCCACAGGGGGTAAAGGCTGAAGCTTTCTTT
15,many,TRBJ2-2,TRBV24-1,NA,CATSASRRNTGELFF,TGTGCCACCAGTGCCTCCCGGCGGAACACCGGGGAGCTGTTTTTT
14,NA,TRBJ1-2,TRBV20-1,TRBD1,CSARPRTGWHGYTF,TGCAGTGCTAGACCCCGGACAGGCTGGCATGGCTACACCTTC
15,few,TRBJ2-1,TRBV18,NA,CASSPLSGSYNEQFF,TGTGCCAGCTCACCCCTTTCGGGGTCCTACAATGAGCAGTTCTTC
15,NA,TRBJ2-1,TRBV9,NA,CASSVAVAVYNEQFF,TGTGCCAGCAGCGTAGCGGTAGCGGTGTACAATGAGCAGTTCTTC
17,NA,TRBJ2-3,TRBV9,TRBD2,CASNRRGGLYNTDTQYF,TGTGCCAGCAATCGCCGGGGGGGGCTCTACAACACAGATACGCAGTATTTT
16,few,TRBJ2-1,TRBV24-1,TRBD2,CATSGTGTSGYNEQFF,TGTGCCACCAGTGGCACCGGGACTAGCGGCTACAATGAGCAGTTCTTC
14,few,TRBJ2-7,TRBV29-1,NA,CSVEPRVSQPEQYF,TGCAGCGTCGAACCCCGGGTTTCCCAACCCGAGCAGTACTTC
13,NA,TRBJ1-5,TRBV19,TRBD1,CASRTGSRQPQHF,TGTGCCAGTAGGACAGGGTCCCGGCAGCCCCAGCATTTT
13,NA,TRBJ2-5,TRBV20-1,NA,CSAKRDSQETQYF,TGCAGTGCTAAACGGGACTCTCAAGAGACCCAGTACTTC
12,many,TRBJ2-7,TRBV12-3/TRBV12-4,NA,CASGGRSYEQYF,TGTGCCAGCGGGGGTCGGAGCTACGAGCAGTACTTC
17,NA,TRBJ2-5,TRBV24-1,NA,CATSDGLTGGNQETQYF,TGTGCCACCAGTGATGGCTTGACCGGGGGTAACCAAGAGACCCAGTACTTC
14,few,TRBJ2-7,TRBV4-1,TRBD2,CASSTREDTYEQYF,TGCGCCAGCAGCACCCGGGAGGATACCTACGAGCAGTACTTC
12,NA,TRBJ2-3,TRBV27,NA,CASFGNRDTQYF,TGTGCCAGCTTCGGGAATCGCGATACGCAGTATTTT
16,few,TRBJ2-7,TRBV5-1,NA,CASSLGHGAQSYEQYF,TGCGCCAGCAGCTTGGGGCATGGGGCGCAGTCCTACGAGCAGTACTTC
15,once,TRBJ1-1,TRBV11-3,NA,CASSFKGGVNTEAFF,TGTGCCAGCAGCTTTAAAGGGGGGGTGAACACTGAAGCTTTCTTT
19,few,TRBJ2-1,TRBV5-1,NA,CASSLESPYTGGSDNEQFF,TGCGCCAGCAGCTTGGAGTCACCTTATACGGGCGGGTCGGACAATGAGCAGTTCTTC
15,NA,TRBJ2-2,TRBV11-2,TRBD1,CAIASGGTNTGELFF,TGTGCCATCGCCTCAGGGGGCACGAACACCGGGGAGCTGTTTTTT
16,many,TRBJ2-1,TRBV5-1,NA,CASSLGSAKLNNEQFF,TGCGCCAGCAGCTTGGGTTCCGCGAAGCTAAACAATGAGCAGTTCTTC
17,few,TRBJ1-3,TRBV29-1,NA,CSVEGLRDTESGNTIYF,TGCAGCGTTGAAGGCCTCCGAGACACCGAATCTGGAAACACCATATATTTT
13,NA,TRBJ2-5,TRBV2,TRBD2,CASGGTSQETQYF,TGTGCCAGCGGGGGGACTAGCCAAGAGACCCAGTACTTC
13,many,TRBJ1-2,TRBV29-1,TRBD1,CSVLQGANYGYTF,TGCAGCGTTTTACAGGGGGCCAACTATGGCTACACCTTC
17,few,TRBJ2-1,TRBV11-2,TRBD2,CASRPTSGVSSYNEQFF,TGTGCCAGCAGGCCCACTAGCGGGGTAAGCTCCTACAATGAGCAGTTCTTC
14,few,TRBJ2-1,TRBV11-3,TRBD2,CASTSRTSGNEQFF,TGTGCCAGCACATCGAGGACTAGCGGGAATGAGCAGTTCTTC
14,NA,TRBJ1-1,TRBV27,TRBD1,CASSTGVGDTEAFF,TGTGCCAGCAGTACAGGGGTCGGTGACACTGAAGCTTTCTTT
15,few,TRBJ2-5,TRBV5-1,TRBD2,CASSLGTSVRETQYF,TGCGCCAGCAGCTTGGGGACTAGCGTTAGAGAGACCCAGTACTTC
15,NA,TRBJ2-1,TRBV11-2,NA,CASSSEGGKYNEQFF,TGTGCCAGCAGCTCCGAGGGGGGAAAGTACAATGAGCAGTTCTTC
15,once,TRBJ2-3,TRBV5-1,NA,CASSLAMVRTDTQYF,TGCGCCAGCAGCTTGGCCATGGTACGCACAGATACGCAGTATTTT
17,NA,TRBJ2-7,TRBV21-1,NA,CASSKGTEGTHSYEQYF,TGTGCCAGCAGCAAAGGGACGGAAGGGACTCACAGCTACGAGCAGTACTTC
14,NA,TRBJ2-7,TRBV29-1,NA,CSVGTWDQSYEQYF,TGCAGCGTCGGTACCTGGGACCAATCCTACGAGCAGTACTTC